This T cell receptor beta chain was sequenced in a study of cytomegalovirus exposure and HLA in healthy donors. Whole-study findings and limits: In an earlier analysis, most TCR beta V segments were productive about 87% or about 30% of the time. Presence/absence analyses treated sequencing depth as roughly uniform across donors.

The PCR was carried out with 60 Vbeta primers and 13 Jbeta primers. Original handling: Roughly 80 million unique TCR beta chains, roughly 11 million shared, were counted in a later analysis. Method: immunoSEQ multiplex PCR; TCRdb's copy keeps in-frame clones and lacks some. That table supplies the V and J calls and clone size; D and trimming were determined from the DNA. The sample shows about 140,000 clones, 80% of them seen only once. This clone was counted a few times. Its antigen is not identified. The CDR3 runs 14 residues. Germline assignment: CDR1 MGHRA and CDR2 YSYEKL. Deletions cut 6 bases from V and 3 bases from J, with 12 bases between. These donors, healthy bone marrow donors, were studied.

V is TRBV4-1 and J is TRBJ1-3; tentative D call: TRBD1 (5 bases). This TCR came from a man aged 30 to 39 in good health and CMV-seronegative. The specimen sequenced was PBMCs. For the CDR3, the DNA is TGCGCCAGCAGTCACGGGGGTAGTGGAAACACCATATATTTT. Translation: CASSHGGSGNTIYF.